This T cell receptor beta chain is drawn from a study of technical replicates of blood from a few donors. This table comes from immunoSEQ multiplex PCR, and its TCRdb copy is limited to in-frame clones, with some not included. This sample has about 70,000 clones, with roughly 86% found just once. The sequencing input was PBMCs. The clonotype was recovered from a human donor in good health. Some clones in this sample may be carry-over from other donors' samples.

The CDR3, as DNA: TGTGCCAGCAGTGATAGCGGGGGGGCCATGGAGACCCAGTACTTC. It specifies CASSDSGGAMETQYF. J is TRBJ2-5 and V is TRBV6-1, with TRBD2 identical over 11 bases. Germline lookup yields CDR1 MNHNS and CDR2 SASEGT. The length of the CDR3 is 15 residues. The V segment lost 3 bases and the J segment 5 bases; nucleotides outside the gene matches: 5.